The 13 T cell receptor beta chains given below trace back to one sample, sequenced in a study of cytomegalovirus exposure and HLA in healthy donors. The PCR ran on 60 Vbeta and 13 Jbeta primers. Produced via immunoSEQ multiplex PCR; TCRdb's table is partial and in-frame only. The data contain around 180,000 clones, around 75% of them seen just once; the ten biggest clones take up around 1.4%. The material sequenced was PBMCs. These receptors all come from a woman aged 45-65 years in good health and CMV-seronegative.

V is TRBV10-3 and J is TRBJ2-1, with 9 nucleotides matching TRBD2. Germline CDR1 reads ENHRY; CDR2 reads SYGVKD. CDR3 length: 14 amino acids. Trimming cost V 10 bases and J 4 bases; bases outside gene matches: 8. The CDR3 region is CASMTSGVYNEQFF. Here the CDR3 DNA reads TGTGCCAGCATGACTAGCGGAGTTTACAATGAGCAGTTCTTC.

The rearrangement links TRBV28 to TRBJ2-7, with TRBD2 as a possible D gene (5 bases). The V end lost 6 bases, the J end lost 1 base, and 16 bases lay between the germline ends. This CDR3 has 15 residues. CDR1 is MDHEN, CDR2 SYDVKM, per germline. The CDR3 spells CASSQYSRGSYEQYF. Written as DNA, the CDR3 is TGTGCCAGCAGCCAATATTCCCGAGGGTCCTACGAGCAGTACTTC.

The chain links TRBV7-6 to TRBJ2-3; 14 positions match TRBD2. The CDR3 is 17 amino acids. V was pared by 5 bases and J by 6 bases, with 10 bases of the junction left unmatched. The germline V gene encodes CDR1 SGHVS and CDR2 FNYEAQ. This CDR3 reads CASSPRTSGGPQDTQYF. DNA for the CDR3: TGTGCCAGCAGCCCCCGGACTAGCGGGGGGCCTCAGGATACGCAGTATTTT.

This clone was found a few times. This sequence joins TRBV7-8 and TRBJ2-5; 14 bases line up with TRBD2. Germline trimming cut 4 bases from V and 3 bases from J; bases unmatched to any gene: 7. The CDR3 spans 17 residues. Germline loops: CDR1 SGHVS, CDR2 FQNEAQ. The DNA of the CDR3 is TGTGCCAGCAGCTCCCCGACTAGCGGGAGGGCAAAAGAGACCCAGTACTTC. This encodes CASSSPTSGRAKETQYF.

This chain links TRBV5-1 with TRBJ2-1, with 15 nucleotides matching TRBD2. This CDR3 comprises 18 residues. Looked up from germline, CDR1 is SGHRS and CDR2 is YFSETQ. Trimming cost V 4 bases and J 2 bases; bases outside gene matches: 7. The CDR3: CASSEGTSGRLTYNEQFF. For the CDR3, the DNA is TGCGCCAGCAGCGAAGGGACTAGCGGGAGGTTGACCTACAATGAGCAGTTCTTC.

The genes are TRBV28 and TRBJ1-2; D gene uncertain. Germline-derived CDR1 and CDR2 are MDHEN and SYDVKM. Trimming shortened V by 5 bases and J by 8 bases, and 21 bases separated the two germline ends. This CDR3 is built from 15 residues. The CDR3 DNA reads TGTGCCAGCAGTCCATACATCGGATCCTCGGGAGGCTACACCTTC. It is translated as CASSPYIGSSGGYTF.

This clone has a handful of counts. The V gene is TRBV2, the J gene TRBJ2-7; tentative D call: TRBD2 (5 bases). The CDR3 length is 16 residues. V was cut by 0 bases and J by 3 bases, with 15 bases left in between. The germline V gene encodes CDR1 SNHLY and CDR2 FYNNEI. Written as DNA, the CDR3 is TGTGCCAGCAGTGAAGCCGTCAGCGGTACCTTCTACGAGCAGTACTTC. Residues: CASSEAVSGTFYEQYF.

This clone showed up just once. The chain couples TRBV4-3 to TRBJ2-1; 11 positions agree with TRBD2. Germline lookup yields CDR1 LGHNA and CDR2 YSLEER. The ends lost 0 bases at V and 6 bases at J; junction bases unmatched: 7. The CDR3 spans 17 residues. The chain's CDR3 is CASSQDRLAGGSNEQFF. CDR3 nucleotide sequence: TGCGCCAGCAGCCAAGATCGGCTAGCGGGAGGATCCAATGAGCAGTTCTTC.

This clone was recorded a few times. The J gene is TRBJ2-2, the V gene TRBV4-2, with 11 bases matching TRBD2. Per the germline V gene, CDR1 is LGHNA and CDR2 is YNFKEQ. The CDR3 consists of 18 residues. V lost 3 bases, J lost 3 bases, and 9 bases stayed unmatched. This CDR3 reads CASSQGTSGPADTGELFF. CDR3 nucleotides: TGTGCCAGCAGCCAGGGGACTAGCGGTCCAGCGGACACCGGGGAGCTGTTTTTT.

The chain carries TRBV7-2 and TRBJ1-3; possible D gene TRBD1, 5 bases. CDR1 is SGHTA and CDR2 is FQGNSA in the germline V gene. The CDR3 runs to 14 residues. V lost 7 bases and J lost 0, with 10 bases in between. The CDR3 here is CASKTGSSGNTIYF. The CDR3 DNA sequence: TGTGCCAGCAAAACAGGCTCCTCTGGAAACACCATATATTTT.

The CDR3 spells CASSRIGEKLFF. In nucleotides, the CDR3 is TGTGCCAGCAGCCGAATCGGTGAAAAACTGTTTTTT. The chain uses TRBV9 and TRBJ1-4, with unresolved D. Trimming stripped 4 bases from V and 7 bases from J, with 8 bases between. The CDR3 runs 12 residues. Germline CDR1 SGDLS, CDR2 YYNGEE.

This chain joins TRBV6-5 and TRBJ2-5; 11 bases align to TRBD1. The CDR3 totals 15 residues. Trimming at V came to 8 bases and at J to 7 bases, leaving 12 bases not matched to a gene. Germline CDR1 is MNHEY and CDR2 is SVGAGI. The DNA for the CDR3 is TGTGCCAGCCTAGGGGGGACAGGGGGTTCTGGGACCCAGTACTTC. Its protein product is CASLGGTGGSGTQYF.

V gene TRBV28 combines with J gene TRBJ2-1; weak D call: TRBD2 (6 bases). The ends were cut back, 2 bases at V and 5 bases at J, with 16 bases in the middle. Germline values: CDR1 MDHEN, CDR2 SYDVKM. The CDR3 consists of 16 residues. The CDR3 DNA follows: TGTGCCAGCAGTTTACATACTCTTAGCGGAAACAATGAGCAGTTCTTC. Translating gives CASSLHTLSGNNEQFF.